This T cell receptor (beta chain) was documented in a study of CD4 T cells in relation to SARS-CoV-2 and coronaviruses (dated by TCRdb to about 2021). Regarding the research as a whole: In the ViraFEST assay, PBMCs were grown with antigen for about ten days, and TCR beta CDR3s were then sequenced to identify antigen-specific clonal expansions. An HIV-1 Nef peptide pool or a culture without peptide was used as the negative reference condition. HLA restriction was mapped for shared crossreactive spike epitopes using patient-derived lymphoblastoid cell lines. At the level of individual TCR clonotypes, the study evaluated whether memory CD4+ T cells crossreact between the spike proteins of SARS-CoV-2 and those of common cold coronaviruses. The Adaptive Biotechnologies TCR-sequencing kit was used to sequence samples from a few pre-COVID donors and the naive versus memory experiments, whereas other data were Illumina-based. Expansion assays from other donors in the study were sequenced with a different, Illumina-based TCR-beta assay.

The library came from the immunoSEQ multiplex PCR assay. The paper's processing steps were these. During preprocessing, nonproductive sequences were discarded, as were any CDR3s that did not begin with C, did not end with F or W, or were shorter than 7 amino acids. Antigen-specific clonotypes were called with the MANAFEST web app on the basis of expansion relative to the reference and to other culture wells. To be counted as positive, a clone had to show significant expansion compared with the reference culture, at an FDR below 0.05, in 2 of 3 replicate wells. Positive clones also required significant expansion versus all other tandem wells and an odds ratio above 5. Pairwise Levenshtein distance, computed with the stringdist R package after three terminal residues were trimmed from each end, was used as the measure of CDR3 homology. As stored in TCRdb, this immuneACCESS dataset retains in-frame rearrangements with V and J assigned. A fraction of the clones does not appear; measured against another copy, unresolved V genes explain less than half of the discrepancy, and the remainder lacks a known reason. D and trimming were read from the DNA, whereas the V and J calls and clone size are those reported in that table. The sample includes about 26,000 clones, with roughly 80% observed a single time. Roughly 18% of the sample is held by the ten biggest clonotypes.

The research as a whole found: Significantly weaker SARS-CoV-2-driven expansion was shown by crossreactive clones than by monoreactive clones, consistent with antigenic imprinting. Since the crossreactivity analysis centred on spike protein, crossreactivity against other viral proteins was not assessed. Pre-pandemic and post-infection samples were not both contributed by any donor, so tracing of the source of pre-existing responses was limited. About 65% of donors had memory CD4+ clonotypes that crossrecognized SARS-CoV-2 and at least one common cold coronavirus spike. The study was limited by small numbers of patients and tested TCRs.

CDR1 and CDR2 are drawn from the germline V gene: SGHVS, FQNEAQ. The CDR3 sequence holds 16 residues, the cysteine and phenylalanine included. Just the 48-base CDR3 DNA is kept, in frame starting at base 1. V is reduced by 2 bases and J by 0 bases, leaving a spacing of 8 bases between them. CD4+ T cells from unexposed donors were collected before the COVID-19 pandemic (2011-2018). After less than 13 days of culture, CD4+ T cells were isolated with the EasySep CD4+ T cell isolation kit. As cell numbers permitted, CD4+ T cells from unexposed donors were tested for reactivity to SARS-CoV-2 S and N and to four common cold coronavirus spike pools. Around 1.9 million PBMCs per well were cultured in IMDM with approximately 5% human AB serum and roughly 10 IU/ml IL-2. Half of the culture medium was replaced with fresh IL-2-containing medium on days 3 and 7. In general, triplicate replicate wells were used for every peptide culture condition. The leukapheresis product used for the unexposed donors was purchased from a commercial source. Ficoll-Paque PLUS gradient centrifugation was used to isolate PBMCs from leukapheresis product or whole blood. PBMCs were either cryopreserved at -140°C or used fresh in the expansion assay. The QIAamp Micro DNA Kit was used to extract genomic DNA from the CD4+ T cells.

Comment on this clone: No antigen is known for it. Nothing much larger sits one base from this clone, and base qualities are not available.

The clonotype originates from a human donor in good health. Source material: CD4+ T cells from PBMCs, cultured in vitro. The V gene is TRBV7-8 and the J gene is TRBJ2-6; the best D guess is TRBD1, with 5 bases matching. The DNA sequence reads TGTGCCAGCAGCTTAAGGGGCGACTCTGGGGCCAACGTCCTGACTTTC. It translates to CASSLRGDSGANVLTF.